This T cell receptor beta chain was recorded in a study of shared clonotypes between healthy human individuals. The genomic DNA of each subset was split evenly across several immunoSEQ plates. Per sorted-subset replicate PCR, input was around 200 ng DNA, representing tens of thousands of T cell genomes. Assay: immunoSEQ multiplex PCR; the TCRdb copy retains only in-frame clones and omits some. The sample consists of roughly 660,000 clones, roughly 87% of them appearing once. Every donor was a Caucasian adult from Nashville, Tennessee. CD8 memory comprised CD45RO+ plus CCR7-negative CD45RA+ TemRA cells. The germline V gene encodes CDR1 SEHNR and CDR2 FQNEAQ (reference sequence). The CDR3 covers 13 residues. V lost 5 bases and J 4 bases, leaving 9 bases between the germline ends.

This clonotype was obtained from a man aged 18 to 29 in good health. Some clones in this sample may be carry-over from other donors' samples. The chain joins TRBV7-9 to TRBJ2-1; D is uncertain. The sample consisted of memory CD8+ T cells from PBMCs. Regarding subset: CD45RO+ cells pooled with CCR7-negative TemRA cells. CDR3 bases: TGTGCCAGCAGCGGCCCCTCATACAATGAGCAGTTCTTC. Amino acids: CASSGPSYNEQFF.